This T cell receptor (beta chain) was sequenced during a study of graft-versus-host responses after intestinal transplantation. For the study at large: Among the recipients, all got anti-thymocyte globulin induction and then tacrolimus and steroids for two to four years.

Method: immunoSEQ multiplex PCR; TCRdb's copy keeps in-frame clones and lacks some. The sample carries 6,000 to 9,000 clones, about 29% recorded once. This clone qualifies as medium-sized. Proliferating responders of the CD3+CD4+ and CD3+CD8+ phenotypes with low CFSE were sorted after the reaction. The source of this sequence is a human patient who was an organ donor for intestinal transplantation. This specimen was alloreactive CD4+ T cells from a mixed lymphocyte reaction culture, taken before transplantation. The subset: CFSE-low proliferating T cells sorted from approximately six-day pre-transplant mixed lymphocyte reaction (GvH or HvG direction).

CDR3 nucleotide sequence: TGTGCCTGGAGTTGGACAGGGGCTGGTGGCTACACCTTC. Translated: CAWSWTGAGGYTF. The chain uses TRBV30 and TRBJ1-2; 9 bases line up with TRBD1. Looked up from germline, CDR1 is GTSNPN and CDR2 is SVGIG (reference sequence). CDR3 length equals 13 residues. Trimming took 2 bases from V and 7 from J; bases not matched to a gene: 5.